One and the same sample provided the 18 T cell receptor beta chains below, sequenced in a study of T cell responses to AZD1222 COVID-19 vaccine. The method was immunoSEQ multiplex PCR; TCRdb's version includes in-frame clones alone and lacks a portion of them. The sample consists of 150,000 to 200,000 clones, about 85% of them appearing once. The sequenced sample was peripheral blood, obtained on day 0 of AZD1222 vaccination. Receptor source: an adult in good health.

The chain links TRBV5-1 to TRBJ1-2, with D possibly being TRBD1 (5 bases). V lost 0 bases and J 6 bases, leaving 9 bases between the germline ends. Germline loops: CDR1 SGHRS, CDR2 YFSETQ. This CDR3 is 13 amino acids long. Here the CDR3 DNA reads TGCGCCAGCAGCTTGGGCCAGACAGATGGCTACACCTTC. This translates into CASSLGQTDGYTF.

The chain couples TRBV20-1 to TRBJ2-1; D remains ambiguous. Germline loops: CDR1 DFQATT, CDR2 SNEGSKA (reference sequence). V lost 3 bases, J lost 8 bases, and 8 bases lay in between. CDR3 length: 11 residues. CDR3 region: CSASAVDEQFF. The DNA for the CDR3 is TGCAGTGCTAGCGCGGTGGATGAGCAGTTCTTC.

This chain joins TRBV6-5 and TRBJ1-1; D not resolved. V dropped 4 bases and J dropped 11 bases, with 8 bases sitting between them. This CDR3 has 10 amino acids. Germline values: CDR1 MNHEY, CDR2 SVGAGI. The CDR3 spells CASSWSRAFF. CDR3 DNA sequence: TGTGCCAGCAGTTGGTCCCGCGCTTTCTTT.

This chain's CDR3 is CASSLGLGSYEQYF. The CDR3 DNA reads TGTGCCAGCAGCTTGGGACTAGGAAGCTACGAGCAGTACTTC. This rearrangement joins TRBV7-2 to TRBJ2-7, with 8 bases fitting TRBD2. Germline V gene data show CDR1 as SGHTA and CDR2 as FQGNSA. This CDR3 region has 14 residues. V shed 3 bases and J 3 bases; nucleotides not matched to a gene: 4.

V usage is TRBV3-1 (or the pseudogene TRBV3-2) and J usage is TRBJ2-7; no definite D call. The CDR3 sequence is 11 residues long. Trimming took 4 bases from V and 6 from J, leaving 7 bases between them. CDR1 is LGHDT and CDR2 is YNNKEL in the germline V gene (reference sequence). The CDR3 region is CASSRVGEQYF. The CDR3 coding sequence is TGTGCCAGCAGCCGGGTTGGCGAGCAGTACTTC.

The chain couples TRBV18 to TRBJ2-7; 8 positions match TRBD2. This CDR3 comprises 13 residues. Trimming cost V 3 bases and J 9 bases; bases outside gene matches: 7. Germline loops: CDR1 KGHSH, CDR2 LQKENI. CDR3: CASSPPTGGVQYF. The CDR3 nucleotides read TGTGCCAGCTCACCCCCAACCGGGGGGGTGCAGTACTTC.

This chain links TRBV2 with TRBJ2-7, with 9 bases lining up with TRBD1. This CDR3 region has 15 residues. J lost 1 base, V lost 1 base, and 2 bases had no gene match. Germline assignment: CDR1 SNHLY and CDR2 FYNNEI. CDR3 DNA sequence: TGTGCCAGCAGTGAAGACAGGGGGCCATCCTACGAGCAGTACTTC. Protein: CASSEDRGPSYEQYF.

The chain carries TRBV7-9 and TRBJ1-1; no clear D. CDR1 and CDR2 (germline): SEHNR, FQNEAQ (reference sequence). V shed 6 bases and J shed 1 base, with 9 bases lying between them. The CDR3 has 13 residues. The CDR3 bases are TGTGCCAGCAGAGCGCCAGGGAACACTGAAGCTTTCTTT. Translating it yields CASRAPGNTEAFF.

The chain uses TRBV20-1 and TRBJ1-5; tentative D call: TRBD1 (5 bases). The CDR3 is 15 amino acids. The V and J ends lost 3 bases and 2 bases respectively, with 14 bases between them. Germline CDR1 is DFQATT and CDR2 is SNEGSKA (reference sequence). CDR3: CSASRRVVGNQPQHF. For the CDR3, the DNA is TGCAGTGCTAGTCGCAGGGTAGTAGGCAATCAGCCCCAGCATTTT.

V usage is TRBV28 and J usage is TRBJ2-1; perhaps TRBD2 as D (5 bases). CDR3 length equals 16 residues. Trimming took off 5 bases at V and 0 bases at J, with 14 bases between the two ends. CDR1 is MDHEN, CDR2 SYDVKM, per germline. DNA of the CDR3: TGTGCCAGCAGTCTAACTAAGCGGTCCTCCTACAATGAGCAGTTCTTC. It codes for CASSLTKRSSYNEQFF.

The chain is built from TRBV3-1 (or the pseudogene TRBV3-2) and TRBJ2-1; 10 bases are shared with TRBD2. The J segment lost 0 bases and the V segment lost 5 bases, leaving 4 bases of the junction unmatched. From germline, CDR1 is LGHDT and CDR2 YNNKEL (reference sequence). The CDR3 covers 16 residues. The chain's CDR3 is CASSWTSGTSYNEQFF. CDR3 DNA: TGTGCCAGCAGCTGGACTAGCGGAACCTCCTACAATGAGCAGTTCTTC.

This sequence joins TRBV5-4 and TRBJ1-6, with D hard to call. The CDR3 has 15 amino acids. Trimming took off 0 bases at V and 8 bases at J, with 12 bases between the two ends. Per the germline V gene, CDR1 is SGHNT and CDR2 is YYREEE (reference sequence). CDR3 loop: CASSLDPGQDSPLHF. The CDR3 DNA reads TGTGCCAGCAGCTTGGATCCGGGCCAGGATTCACCCCTCCACTTT.

V is TRBV7-9 and J is TRBJ1-4; TRBD1 is a possible D gene (5 bases). CDR1 and CDR2 from the germline V gene are SEHNR and FQNEAQ (reference sequence). The V end lost 6 bases, the J end lost 3 bases, and 14 bases lay between the germline ends. CDR3 size: 15 residues. The CDR3 nucleotides are TGTGCCAGCAGTCCTATAGACAGAGCTAATGAAAAACTGTTTTTT. The encoded protein is CASSPIDRANEKLFF.

This clone was observed a handful of times. The chain joins TRBV6-1 to TRBJ2-1; TRBD2 might be the D (6 bases). V gave up 0 bases and J gave up 0 bases, with 6 bases separating them. Looked up from germline, CDR1 is MNHNS and CDR2 is SASEGT. CDR3 length: 15 amino acids. CDR3 coding DNA: TGTGCCAGCAGTGAAGCTAGCGGCTCCTACAATGAGCAGTTCTTC. Translating it yields CASSEASGSYNEQFF.

The chain recombines TRBV5-1 with TRBJ2-2; D uncertain. The CDR3 contains 13 residues. Germline CDR1 reads SGHRS; CDR2 reads YFSETQ. V was cut by 6 bases and J by 7 bases, with 13 bases left in between. The CDR3 here is CASTTATGGELFF. The CDR3, as DNA: TGCGCCAGCACCACGGCCACTGGCGGGGAGCTGTTTTTT.

V gene TRBV6-5 combines with J gene TRBJ2-7; 8 bases agree with TRBD1. This CDR3 has 13 residues. With 5 bases clipped from V and 1 base from J, the junction kept 1 base outside the gene matches. CDR1 and CDR2 from the germline V gene are MNHEY and SVGAGI. The CDR3 DNA reads TGTGCCAGCAGTCGACAGGGGTCCTACGAGCAGTACTTC. This gives the protein CASSRQGSYEQYF.

This rearrangement joins TRBV6-1 to TRBJ2-7; TRBD1 aligns across 9 bases. Germline V gives CDR1 MNHNS, CDR2 SASEGT. Trimming removed 3 bases from V and 6 bases from J; junction bases left unmatched: 6. The CDR3 spans 14 residues. The CDR3 nucleotides read TGTGCCAGCAGTGATTGGACAGGGGATGGCGAGCAGTACTTC. Protein sequence: CASSDWTGDGEQYF.

This chain's CDR3 is CASTLGGSAGNTIYF. CDR3 DNA sequence: TGTGCCAGCACCCTAGGGGGATCGGCTGGAAACACCATATATTTT. This chain uses TRBV28 with TRBJ1-3, with a tentative D call TRBD1 (6 bases). The CDR3 loop spans 15 amino acids. Trimming removed 7 bases at V and 2 bases at J, with 15 bases between. Germline CDR1 MDHEN, CDR2 SYDVKM. The whole variable domain, remainder taken from reference TRBV28 and TRBJ1-3, is DVKVTQSSRYLVKRTGEKVFLECVQDMDHENMFWYRQDPGLGLRLIYFSYDVKMKEKGDIPEGYSVSREKKERFSLILESASTNQTSMYLCASTLGGSAGNTIYFGEGSWLTVV.